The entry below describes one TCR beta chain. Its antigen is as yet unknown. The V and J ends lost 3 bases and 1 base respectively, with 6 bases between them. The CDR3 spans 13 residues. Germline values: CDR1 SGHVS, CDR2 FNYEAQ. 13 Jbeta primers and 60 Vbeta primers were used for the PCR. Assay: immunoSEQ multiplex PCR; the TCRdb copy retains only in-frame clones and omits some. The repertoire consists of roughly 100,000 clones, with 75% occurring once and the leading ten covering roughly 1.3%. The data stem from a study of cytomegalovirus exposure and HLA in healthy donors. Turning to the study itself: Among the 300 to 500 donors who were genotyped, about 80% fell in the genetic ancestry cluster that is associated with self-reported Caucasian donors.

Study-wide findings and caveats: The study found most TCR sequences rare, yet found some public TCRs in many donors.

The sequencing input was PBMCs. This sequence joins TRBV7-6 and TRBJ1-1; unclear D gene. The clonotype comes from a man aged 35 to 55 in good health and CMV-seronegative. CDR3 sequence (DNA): TGTGCCAGCAGCTTGCAGGAGAACACTGAAGCTTTCTTT. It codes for CASSLQENTEAFF.